This T cell receptor (beta chain) comes out of a study of cytomegalovirus exposure and HLA in healthy donors. The overall study: Among the roughly 380 donors who were genotyped, roughly 76% fell in the genetic ancestry cluster that is associated with self-reported Caucasian donors. Study results and caveats: In an earlier analysis, in approximately 570 donors, most V segments appeared productive either ~90% or ~30% of the time. The authors later linked a missense DCLRE1C variant to TCR beta V- and J-gene trimming.

There were likely unrecorded immune exposures, though donors were nominally healthy when sampled. CDR1 and CDR2 from the germline V gene are SGHRS and YFSETQ. The length of the CDR3 is 15 residues. V was cut by 4 bases and J by 3 bases, with 16 bases left in between. As for this clone: What it binds is not known.

PCR used 60 Vbeta primers and 13 Jbeta primers. Sequenced by immunoSEQ multiplex PCR; TCRdb stores in-frame clones only, minus some. Of 140,000 or so clones in the sample, 80% were seen once. The chain joins TRBV5-1 to TRBJ2-5; D is ambiguous. Sequencing was performed on PBMCs. This TCR was recovered from a female donor in good health and CMV-seronegative. The CDR3: CASSPTPLIEETQYF. The CDR3, as DNA: TGCGCCAGCAGCCCCACCCCGTTGATAGAAGAGACCCAGTACTTC.